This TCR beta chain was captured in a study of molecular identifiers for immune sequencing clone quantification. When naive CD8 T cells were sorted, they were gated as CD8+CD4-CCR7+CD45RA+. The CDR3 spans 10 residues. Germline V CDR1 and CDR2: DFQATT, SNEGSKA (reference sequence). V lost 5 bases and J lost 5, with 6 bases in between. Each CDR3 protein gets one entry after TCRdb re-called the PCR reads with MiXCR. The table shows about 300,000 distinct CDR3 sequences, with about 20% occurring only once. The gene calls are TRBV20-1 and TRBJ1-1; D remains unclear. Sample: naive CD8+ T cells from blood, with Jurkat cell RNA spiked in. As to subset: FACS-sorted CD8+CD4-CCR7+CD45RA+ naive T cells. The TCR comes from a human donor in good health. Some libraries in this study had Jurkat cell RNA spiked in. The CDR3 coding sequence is TGCAGTGCTTCCTGGACTGAAGCTTTCTTT. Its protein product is CSASWTEAFF.